This T cell receptor (beta chain) was retrieved from a study of blood T cell dynamics during melanoma immunotherapy. Findings and caveats of the study: Among sorted CD8+ subsets, immune-effector cells had the highest clonality and cell-free DNA similarity.

Remarks on this clone: What it recognizes is unknown.

The V gene end was trimmed by 2 bases and the J gene end by 7 bases; junction bases not matched to a gene: 3. From germline, CDR1 is SGDLS and CDR2 YYNGEE. The CDR3 is made up of 14 amino acids. Time point denoted: week 3, after first cycle of checkpoint inhibitor. Samples come from before therapy and from week 3 after the first blockade cycle. For sorted CD8+ subsets, all extracted DNA was loaded. Generated by immunoSEQ multiplex PCR, the TCRdb table keeps only in-frame clones and is missing some. This table holds 15,000 to 20,000 clones, about 95% found once. This chain connects TRBV9 to TRBJ1-6, with 7 bases aligning to TRBD1. This specimen was effector memory CD8+ T cells from blood, taken from a patient treated with checkpoint blockade. The sequence was collected from a human donor with melanoma. The CDR3 region has the DNA TGTGCCAGCAGCGTGACAGGGACCAATTCACCCCTCCACTTT. Protein product: CASSVTGTNSPLHF.